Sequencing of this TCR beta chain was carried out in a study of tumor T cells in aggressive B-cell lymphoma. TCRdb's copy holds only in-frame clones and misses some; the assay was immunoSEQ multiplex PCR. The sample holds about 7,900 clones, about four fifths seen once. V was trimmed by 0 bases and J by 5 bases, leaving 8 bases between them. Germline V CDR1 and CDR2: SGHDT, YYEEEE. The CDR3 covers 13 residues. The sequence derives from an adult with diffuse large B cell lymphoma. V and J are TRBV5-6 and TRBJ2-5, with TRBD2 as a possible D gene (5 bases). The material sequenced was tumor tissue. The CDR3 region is CASSLALAETQYF. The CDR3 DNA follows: TGTGCCAGCAGCTTGGCCTTAGCGGAGACCCAGTACTTC.